This entry lists 16 T cell receptor beta chains sequenced from one sample in a study of shared clonotypes between healthy human individuals. Sequencing used immunoSEQ multiplex PCR; TCRdb keeps in-frame clones, though not all of them. The profile shows millions of clones, over 85% of them singletons. Sequencing input: naive CD4+ T cells from PBMCs. Indicated subset: CD45RA+ positively selected. The receptors here all came from a young man in good health. Some clones in this sample may be carry-over from other donors' samples.

V and J are TRBV6-1 and TRBJ1-4, with a weak D call TRBD1 (6 bases). The length of the CDR3 is 15 residues. The V end lost 3 bases, the J end lost 10 bases, and 18 bases lay between the germline ends. CDR1 is MNHNS, CDR2 SASEGT, per germline. Here the CDR3 DNA reads TGTGCCAGCAGTGACTTATCAGGGGCCGCGGGAAAACTGTTTTTT. This codes for CASSDLSGAAGKLFF.

The DNA of the CDR3 is TGTGCCTGGAGTGTATCGGGACAGCTAAATCAGCCCCAGCATTTT. As protein: CAWSVSGQLNQPQHF. The chain joins TRBV30 to TRBJ1-5; 7 bases agree with TRBD1. The germline gives CDR1 GTSNPN, CDR2 SVGIG (reference sequence). V gave up 0 bases and J gave up 4 bases; unmatched junction bases: 6. This CDR3 is 15 amino acids long. Supplemented by reference TRBV30 and TRBJ1-5, the full variable domain reads SQTIHQWPATLVQPVGSPLSLECTVEGTSNPNLYWYRQAAGRGLQLLFYSVGIGQISSEVPQNLSASRPQDRQFILSSKKLLLSDSGFYLCAWSVSGQLNQPQHFGDGTRLSIL.

The CDR3 DNA is TGTGCCACCGCACAGGGAACAGATACGCAGTATTTT. It codes for CATAQGTDTQYF. The chain is built from TRBV2 and TRBJ2-3; the D gene is possibly TRBD1 (6 bases). CDR1 is SNHLY and CDR2 is FYNNEI in the germline V gene. The CDR3 runs 12 residues. Trimming stripped 10 bases from V and 3 bases from J, with 11 bases between.

The J gene is TRBJ2-1, the V gene TRBV5-1; 10 positions agree with TRBD2. Per the germline V gene, CDR1 is SGHRS and CDR2 is YFSETQ. J was trimmed by 10 bases and V by 7 bases; bases with no gene match: 11. CDR3 size: 14 residues. The CDR3 spells CASLLAGAKGEQFF. CDR3 coding DNA: TGCGCCAGCCTCCTAGCGGGGGCCAAGGGGGAGCAGTTCTTC. The variable domain in full, completed from reference TRBV5-1 and TRBJ2-1, reads KAGVTQTPRYLIKTRGQQVTLSCSPISGHRSVSWYQQTPGQGLQFLFEYFSETQRNKGNFPGRFSGRQFSNSRSEMNVSTLELGDSALYLCASLLAGAKGEQFFGPGTRLTVL.

The gene calls are TRBV5-1 and TRBJ2-1; the match to TRBD1 covers 7 bases. There are 14 residues in the CDR3. Germline loops: CDR1 SGHRS, CDR2 YFSETQ. With 2 bases clipped from V and 5 bases from J, the junction kept 4 bases outside the gene matches. CDR3 in amino acids: CASSFGTADNEQFF. The CDR3 bases are TGCGCCAGCAGCTTCGGGACAGCCGACAATGAGCAGTTCTTC.

CDR3 loop: CASSPLSGATDTQYF. The CDR3 DNA reads as TGTGCCAGCAGCCCACTAAGCGGGGCCACAGATACGCAGTATTTT. The chain is built from TRBV9 and TRBJ2-3; 7 bases are shared with TRBD2. The length of the CDR3 is 15 residues. V trimming: 4 bases; J trimming: 2 bases; junction bases outside the gene matches: 7. Per the germline V gene, CDR1 is SGDLS and CDR2 is YYNGEE.

The rearrangement uses TRBV7-2 and TRBJ2-2, with D hard to call. Germline values: CDR1 SGHTA, CDR2 FQGNSA. The V end lost 2 bases, the J end lost 7 bases, and 14 bases lay between the germline ends. CDR3 length equals 15 residues. The CDR3 DNA is TGTGCCAGCAGCTTAATGGTAGTTGGGGACGGGGAGCTGTTTTTT. Its translation: CASSLMVVGDGELFF.

The gene calls are TRBV19 and TRBJ2-2; D is unresolved. The CDR3 contains 13 residues. Germline values: CDR1 LNHDA, CDR2 SQIVND (reference sequence). V was shortened by 8 bases and J by 1 base, with 8 bases between the two germline ends. CDR3 amino acids: CASLSENTGELFF. DNA for the CDR3: TGTGCCAGTCTTTCCGAGAACACCGGGGAGCTGTTTTTT.

This clone is a singleton in its sample. The chain couples TRBV11-2 to TRBJ1-1; TRBD1 matches 9 bases. V was pared by 5 bases and J by 0 bases, with 10 bases of the junction left unmatched. Germline V gene sequence: CDR1 SGHAT, CDR2 FQNNGV. The CDR3 has 17 amino acids. In DNA form, the CDR3 reads TGTGCCAGCAGCCGACGACAGGGGGGTTCCATGAACACTGAAGCTTTCTTT. Translation: CASSRRQGGSMNTEAFF.

This rearrangement joins TRBV18 to TRBJ2-7, with D perhaps TRBD1 or TRBD2 (6 bases each). V was cut by 0 bases and J by 3 bases, with 12 bases left in between. This CDR3 spans 15 amino acids. Germline CDR1 and CDR2: KGHSH and LQKENI. The CDR3 reads CASSPPAQGGYEQYF. The CDR3 nucleotides are TGTGCCAGCTCACCACCGGCACAGGGAGGCTACGAGCAGTACTTC.

This sequence joins TRBV4-1 and TRBJ2-7, with 7 positions matching TRBD1. With 0 bases clipped from V and 6 bases from J, the junction kept 14 bases outside the gene matches. There are 17 residues in the CDR3. Germline loops: CDR1 MGHRA, CDR2 YSYEKL. CDR3 coding DNA: TGCGCCAGCAGCCAAGATTTGGGGAACAGGGGTAACGGCGAGCAGTACTTC. Encoded protein: CASSQDLGNRGNGEQYF.

This chain connects TRBV5-4 to TRBJ2-2, with D possibly called TRBD1 or TRBD2 (5 bases each). V was cut by 1 base and J by 7 bases, with 11 bases left in between. CDR3 size: 14 residues. Germline assignment: CDR1 SGHNT and CDR2 YYREEE (reference sequence). CDR3 protein: CASSLRGQGGELFF. The CDR3 nucleotides read TGTGCCAGCAGCTTGCGAGGGCAGGGCGGGGAGCTGTTTTTT.

The gene calls are TRBV6-1 and TRBJ2-6; D possibly matches TRBD1 or TRBD2 (5 bases each). The V gene lost 7 bases and the J gene lost 1 base, with 11 bases spanning the gap. In germline, CDR1 is MNHNS, CDR2 SASEGT. The CDR3 runs 15 residues. The CDR3 loop reads CASKVWGSGANVLTF. The CDR3 bases are TGTGCCAGCAAGGTATGGGGGTCTGGGGCCAACGTCCTGACTTTC.

This clone was recorded once. The chain is built from TRBV14 and TRBJ2-3; D gene ambiguous. Germline assignment: CDR1 SGHDN and CDR2 FVKESK. CDR3 length: 15 amino acids. V was pared by 0 bases and J by 5 bases, with 12 bases between. CDR3 sequence: CASSQDLVDVDTQYF. The CDR3 DNA sequence: TGTGCCAGCAGCCAAGATTTGGTGGACGTAGATACGCAGTATTTT. The full variable domain, with the rest looked up from reference TRBV14 and TRBJ2-3, is EAGVTQFPSHSVIEKGQTVTLRCDPISGHDNLYWYRRVMGKEIKFLLHFVKESKQDESGMPNNRFLAERTGGTYSTLKVQPAELEDSGVYFCASSQDLVDVDTQYFGPGTRLTVL.

A remark on this clone: A junction boundary mismatches the germline segment, possibly from a read error. The rearrangement links TRBV7-7 to TRBJ1-2; maybe TRBD1 (6 bases). CDR3 length: 11 amino acids. CDR1 SSHAT and CDR2 FNYEAQ come from the germline V gene (reference sequence). Here the CDR3 reads CASSPYRDFTF. In nucleotides, the CDR3 is TGTGCCAGCAGCCCCTACAGGGACTTTACTTTC. The variable domain in full, completed from reference TRBV7-7 and TRBJ1-2, reads GAGVSQSPRYKVTKRGQDVTLRCDPISSHATLYWYQQALGQGPEFLTYFNYEAQPDKSGLPSDRFSAERPEGSISTLTIQRTEQRDSAMYRCASSPYRDFTFGSGTRLTVV.

V and J are TRBV6-5 and TRBJ1-5; D call uncertain. V lost 5 bases and J lost 7, with 12 bases in between. Germline assignment: CDR1 MNHEY and CDR2 SVGAGI. CDR3 length: 13 amino acids. The CDR3 reads CASSTVWLQPQHF. The CDR3 DNA is TGTGCCAGCAGTACGGTTTGGCTACAGCCCCAGCATTTT.